The sequence of this T cell receptor beta chain was determined in a study of CD8 T cells in Susac syndrome. Study-wide context: Patients with Susac syndrome were therapy-naive, taking corticosteroids, with some also receiving intravenous immunoglobulin, or taking intravenous immunoglobulin alone at the time their blood was drawn.

RNA totalling roughly 0.45 to 1 ug underwent reverse transcription with random hexamers. From the immunoSEQ multiplex PCR reads, TCRdb called clonotypes with MiXCR, one entry per CDR3 protein. The table includes approximately 160,000 distinct CDR3 sequences, roughly 95% detected once. V lost 1 base, J lost 6 bases, and 9 bases stayed unmatched. This CDR3 comprises 16 residues. The germline CDR1 and CDR2 sequences are SGDLS and YYNGEE. The sample was CD4+ T cells from PBMCs. The origin of this receptor is a human donor with Susac syndrome. The V and J genes are TRBV9 and TRBJ2-1, with 8 bases that match TRBD1. CDR3 region: CASSVSPGQGGNEQFF. The DNA for the CDR3 is TGTGCCAGCAGCGTAAGTCCTGGACAGGGTGGCAATGAGCAGTTCTTC.